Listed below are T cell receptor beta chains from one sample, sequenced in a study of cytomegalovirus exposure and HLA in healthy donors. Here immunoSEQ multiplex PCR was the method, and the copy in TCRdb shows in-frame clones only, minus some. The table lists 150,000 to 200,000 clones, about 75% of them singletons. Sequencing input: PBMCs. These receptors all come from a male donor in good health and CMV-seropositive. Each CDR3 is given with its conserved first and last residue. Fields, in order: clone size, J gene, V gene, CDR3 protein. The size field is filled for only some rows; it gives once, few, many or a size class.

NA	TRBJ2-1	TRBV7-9	CASSPGGNEQFF
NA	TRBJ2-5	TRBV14	CASSQERVRGLAMIETQYF
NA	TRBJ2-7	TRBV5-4	CASSLRLAGDHSYEQYF
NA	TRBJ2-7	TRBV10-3	CAISSPPDRQLTYEQYF
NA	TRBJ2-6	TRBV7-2	CASSFVRAGANVLTF
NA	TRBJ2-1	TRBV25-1	CASSEFQGLYNEQFF
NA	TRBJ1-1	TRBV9	CASSVRGSDTEAFF
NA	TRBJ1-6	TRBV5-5	CASRGVGGQGSPLHF
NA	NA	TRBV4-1	CASSPGQGTYEQYF
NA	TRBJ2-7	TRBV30	CAWSVLDGEQYF
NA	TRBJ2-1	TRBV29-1	CSVVGASGVSYNEQFF
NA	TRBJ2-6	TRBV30	CAFSGGTGANVLTF
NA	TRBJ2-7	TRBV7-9	CASSARRGYEQYF
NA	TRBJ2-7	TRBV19	CASSSSSGQGFYEQYF
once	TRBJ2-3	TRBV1	CTSSSGTSYLTDTQYF
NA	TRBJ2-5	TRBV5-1	CASSPGTPQETQYF
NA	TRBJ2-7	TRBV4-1	CASSFPGQSYEQYF
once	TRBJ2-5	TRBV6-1	CASSLDRGTQETQYF
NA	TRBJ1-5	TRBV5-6	CASSFYFLRWPGINQPQHF
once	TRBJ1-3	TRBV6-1	CASSESGILQGTIYF
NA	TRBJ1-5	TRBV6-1	CASREDRGVSQPQHF
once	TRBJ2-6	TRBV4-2	CASTLEGSSGANVLTF
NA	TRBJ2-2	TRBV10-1	CASSSEKARFQGTGELFF
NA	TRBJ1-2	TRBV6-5	CASSSGTGIYGYTF
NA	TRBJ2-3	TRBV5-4	CASSPKPLGRGGGTDTQYF
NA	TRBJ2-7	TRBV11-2	CASAGTDVSYEQYF
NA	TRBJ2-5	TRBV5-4	CASSLPSGGKETQYF
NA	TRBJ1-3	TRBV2	CASSADSSGNTIYF
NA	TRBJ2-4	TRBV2	CASNLGQGAYIQYF
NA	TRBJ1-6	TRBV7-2	CASSDSNNSPLHF
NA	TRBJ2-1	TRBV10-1	CASSYGTVMGDEQFF
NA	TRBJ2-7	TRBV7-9	CASSKLYEQYF
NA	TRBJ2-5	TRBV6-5	CASSAPSGGGETQYF
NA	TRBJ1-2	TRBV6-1	CASSDNGYYGYTF
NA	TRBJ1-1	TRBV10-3	CAISESSGLTRTEAFF
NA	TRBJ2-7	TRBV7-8	CASNPGQEGYEQYF
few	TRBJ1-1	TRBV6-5	CASSYGWAYSF
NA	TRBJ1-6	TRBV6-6	CASTHNDNSPLHF
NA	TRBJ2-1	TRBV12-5	CASGLVLRSGANYNEQFF
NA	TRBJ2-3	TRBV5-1	CASSLGTSTDTQYF
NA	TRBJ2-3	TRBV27	CASSGTGPDTQYF
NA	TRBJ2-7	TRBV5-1	CASTDRGGSTTYEQYF
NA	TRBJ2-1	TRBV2	CASDRDRYNEQFF
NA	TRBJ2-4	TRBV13	CASSLGTSGGEPLRDIQYF
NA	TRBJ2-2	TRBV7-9	CASTLVSGHTGELFF
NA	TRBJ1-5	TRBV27	CASSGGGRQPQHF
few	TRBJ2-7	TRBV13	CASSLGTGGGEQYF
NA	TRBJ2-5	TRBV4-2	CASSQGSKGVRYF
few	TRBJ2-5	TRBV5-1	CASSLGAGGNQETQYF
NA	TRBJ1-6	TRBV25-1	CASSEYGGDNSPLHF
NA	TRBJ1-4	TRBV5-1	CASSLEPTGEKLFF
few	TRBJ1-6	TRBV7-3	CASSSPPGPLHF
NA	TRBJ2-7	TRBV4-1	CASSHMDRGNYEQYF
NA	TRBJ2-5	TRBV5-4	CASSLLTTETQYF
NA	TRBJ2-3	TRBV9	CASSVELTDTQYF
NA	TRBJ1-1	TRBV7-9	CASSPTGPTEAFF
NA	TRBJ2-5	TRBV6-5	CASSQQDLKETQYF
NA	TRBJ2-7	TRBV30	CAWSQATLRDRGYEQYF
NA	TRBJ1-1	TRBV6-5	CASSYSTGGDTEAFF